Listed here are 20 T cell receptor beta chains from one sample, sequenced in a study of blood T cell repertoires in COVID-19. Profiling relied on immunoSEQ multiplex PCR, and the TCRdb table lists in-frame clones only, not all of them. The table records about 400,000 clones, about nine tenths of them present only once. Sequenced input: peripheral blood. Every receptor here comes from a woman aged 25 to 39 with active or convalescent COVID-19.

The CDR3 DNA is TGTGCCAGTAGTTCCGAGACAGGGGGACAGCCCCAGCATTTT. Translating it yields CASSSETGGQPQHF. The V call is TRBV19, the J call TRBJ1-5; TRBD1 aligns across 9 bases. The length of the CDR3 is 14 residues. After removal of 5 bases from V and 7 bases from J, the junction contained 6 bases not matched to a gene. In germline, CDR1 is LNHDA, CDR2 SQIVND (reference sequence). The full variable domain, its missing parts supplied by reference TRBV19 and TRBJ1-5, is DGGITQSPKYLFRKEGQNVTLSCEQNLNHDAMYWYRQDPGQGLRLIYYSQIVNDFQKGDIAEGYSVSREKKESFPLTVTSAQKNPTAFYLCASSSETGGQPQHFGDGTRLSIL.

This clone was detected only a few times. The CDR3 spells CASSVSFGQAGPTNYGYTF. The CDR3 DNA sequence: TGTGCCAGCAGCGTATCATTCGGACAGGCGGGTCCGACTAACTATGGCTACACCTTC. The rearrangement uses TRBV7-9 and TRBJ1-2, with 7 bases aligning to TRBD1. With V trimmed by 5 bases and J by 0 bases, 18 bases remained unmatched. The CDR3 is made up of 19 amino acids. CDR1 SEHNR and CDR2 FQNEAQ come from the germline V gene (reference sequence).

The chain is built from TRBV9 and TRBJ2-7, with 7 bases aligning to TRBD2. The germline V gene has CDR1 SGDLS and CDR2 YYNGEE. CDR3 size: 15 residues. With V trimmed by 2 bases and J by 1 base, 6 bases remained unmatched. This CDR3 reads CASSVNPSGSYEQYF. As DNA, the CDR3 is TGTGCCAGCAGCGTTAACCCTAGCGGATCCTACGAGCAGTACTTC.

This clone was seen just once. An end of the junction differs from the germline gene, which may be a read error. The rearrangement joins TRBV7-2 to TRBJ2-7, with TRBD2 matching over 10 bases. The CDR3 loop spans 15 amino acids. Germline V gene data show CDR1 as SGHTA and CDR2 as FQGNSA. CDR3: CASTLAGGTTYEQYF. DNA of the CDR3: TGTGCCAGCACCTTAGCGGGAGGTACTACCTACGAGCAGTACTTC. The full variable domain, its missing parts supplied by reference TRBV7-2 and TRBJ2-7, is GAGVSQSPSNKVTEKGKDVELRCDPISGHTALYWYRQSLGQGLEFLIYFQGNSAPDKSGLPSDRFSAERTGGSVSTLTIQRTQQEDSAVYLCASTLAGGTTYEQYFGPGTRLTVT.

The chain combines TRBV10-2 with TRBJ1-1; D ambiguous. The CDR3 runs to 14 residues. The V and J ends lost 7 bases and 7 bases respectively, with 19 bases between them. Germline V CDR1 and CDR2: WSHSY, SAAADI. The CDR3 region has the DNA TGCGCCAGCACCCCGGGAAGCAGAGGAGGTGAAGCTTTCTTT. Residues: CASTPGSRGGEAFF.

V and J are TRBV19 and TRBJ1-5; a possible D gene is TRBD1 (6 bases). Germline CDR1 and CDR2: LNHDA and SQIVND (reference sequence). This CDR3 is 14 amino acids long. Trimming pared 6 bases from V and 0 bases from J, leaving 9 bases between. The CDR3 bases are TGTGCCAGTAGCAGGGGTTCTAGCAATCAGCCCCAGCATTTT. Translation gives CASSRGSSNQPQHF.

There are many counts of this clone. This chain joins TRBV19 and TRBJ1-1; TRBD1 aligns across 7 bases. The length of the CDR3 is 14 residues. CDR1 and CDR2 from the germline V gene are LNHDA and SQIVND (reference sequence). V shed 2 bases, J shed 5 bases, and the junction held 5 bases outside the gene matches. As DNA, the CDR3 is TGTGCCAGTAGTATAACTAGGGACAGAACTGAAGCTTTCTTT. As protein: CASSITRDRTEAFF.

The chain links TRBV27 to TRBJ1-1, with D hard to call. The V gene's germline CDR1 is MNHEY and CDR2 SMNVEV (reference sequence). The germline V and J ends were trimmed by 5 bases and 2 bases, with 6 bases remaining between them. The CDR3 is 12 residues long. This CDR3 reads CASSPGNTEAFF. Here the CDR3 DNA reads TGTGCCAGCAGTCCGGGTAACACTGAAGCTTTCTTT.

The genes are TRBV2 and TRBJ1-2, with 7 bases aligning to TRBD1. V was pared by 1 base and J by 5 bases, with 7 bases of the junction left unmatched. The germline gives CDR1 SNHLY, CDR2 FYNNEI. The CDR3 totals 15 residues. The CDR3, as DNA: TGTGCCAGCAGTGAAGATGCAGGGGGTTATTATGGCTACACCTTC. Amino acids: CASSEDAGGYYGYTF.

This chain uses TRBV5-1 with TRBJ2-1; TRBD2 matches at 9 bases. The junction had 7 bases not matched to a gene; V was cut back by 0 bases and J by 9 bases. Germline CDR1 reads SGHRS; CDR2 reads YFSETQ. CDR3 size: 15 residues. DNA for the CDR3: TGCGCCAGCAGCTTGGCAGCTAGCGGGACGGGTGAGCAGTTCTTC. As protein: CASSLAASGTGEQFF.

This sequence joins TRBV5-1 and TRBJ1-1, with 7 bases identical to TRBD1. The germline V gene encodes CDR1 SGHRS and CDR2 YFSETQ. V dropped 4 bases and J dropped 5; count of bases not matched to a gene: 8. The CDR3 consists of 14 residues. The CDR3 is CASSIGQENTEAFF. CDR3 bases: TGCGCCAGCAGCATTGGACAGGAGAATACTGAAGCTTTCTTT. Combining the CDR3 with reference TRBV5-1 and TRBJ1-1 gives the whole variable domain KAGVTQTPRYLIKTRGQQVTLSCSPISGHRSVSWYQQTPGQGLQFLFEYFSETQRNKGNFPGRFSGRQFSNSRSEMNVSTLELGDSALYLCASSIGQENTEAFFGQGTRLTVV.

This clone was observed once. This rearrangement joins TRBV9 to TRBJ1-6, with D maybe TRBD1 (6 bases). Trimming took 0 bases from V and 9 from J, leaving 10 bases between them. CDR1 and CDR2 (germline): SGDLS, YYNGEE. The CDR3 has 14 residues. CDR3 in amino acids: CASSVGGLLSPLHF. CDR3 bases: TGTGCCAGCAGCGTAGGGGGGCTTCTTTCACCCCTCCACTTT.

The chain couples TRBV27 to TRBJ2-7; 14 nucleotides line up with TRBD2. This CDR3 is built from 16 residues. The trim removed 5 bases at V and 6 bases at J, leaving 9 bases unmatched. CDR1 is MNHEY and CDR2 is SMNVEV in the germline V gene (reference sequence). CDR3 sequence (DNA): TGTGCCAGCAGTCATCGACTAGCGGGGGGGCCTCTCGAGCAGTACTTC. Encoded protein: CASSHRLAGGPLEQYF.

The V call is TRBV7-6, the J call TRBJ1-1; 7 nucleotides agree with TRBD1. The CDR3 has 14 amino acids. V lost 5 bases to trimming and J lost 3 bases; unmatched junction nucleotides: 6. Germline loops: CDR1 SGHVS, CDR2 FNYEAQ. The CDR3, as DNA: TGTGCCAGCAGCACTCCGGGACAGTACACTGAAGCTTTCTTT. Protein: CASSTPGQYTEAFF.

This clone appeared once. The chain has TRBV7-2 and TRBJ1-6, with 7 bases fitting TRBD1. The ends lost 0 bases at V and 7 bases at J; junction bases unmatched: 3. The CDR3 has 15 residues. Germline V lookup: CDR1 SGHTA, CDR2 FQGNSA. Here the CDR3 reads CASSLAGQLNSPLHF. CDR3 coding DNA: TGTGCCAGCAGCTTAGCGGGACAGCTAAATTCACCCCTCCACTTT.

This chain joins TRBV29-1 and TRBJ1-2; 8 bases match TRBD1. The CDR3 has 14 residues. The V and J ends lost 6 bases and 6 bases, in that order; junction bases with no gene match: 12. In germline, CDR1 is SQVTM, CDR2 ANQGSEA. The CDR3 reads CSVGGTGQDDGYTF. CDR3 in DNA: TGCAGCGTCGGGGGTACGGGACAGGACGATGGCTACACCTTC.

The chain recombines TRBV29-1 with TRBJ2-6, with no clear D. The CDR3 extends over 17 amino acids. Germline V gene lookup returns CDR1 SQVTM and CDR2 ANQGSEA. Between the trimmed V and J ends, which lost 3 bases and 0 bases, there was a span of 15 bases. The CDR3 region has the DNA TGCAGCGTTGATCTCTACAGTGATACCTCTGGGGCCAACGTCCTGACTTTC. Amino acids: CSVDLYSDTSGANVLTF.

V usage is TRBV3-1 (or the pseudogene TRBV3-2) and J usage is TRBJ1-3; a weak D match, TRBD1 (5 bases). With 1 base removed from V and 0 bases from J, the gap between germline ends came to 10 bases. The CDR3 has 16 residues. Germline V gene data show CDR1 as LGHDT and CDR2 as YNNKEL (reference sequence). CDR3 DNA: TGTGCCAGCAGCCAAGGTCCGGGGGACTCTGGAAACACCATATATTTT. Amino acids: CASSQGPGDSGNTIYF.

The V call is TRBV9, the J call TRBJ2-7, with TRBD2 identical over 14 bases. CDR3 length: 18 residues. The germline gives CDR1 SGDLS, CDR2 YYNGEE. V lost 4 bases and J lost 0; bases outside the gene matches: 9. CDR3 nucleotides: TGTGCCAGCAGCTTGGGACTAGCGGGGGCCCCAAGCTCCTACGAGCAGTACTTC. This translates into CASSLGLAGAPSSYEQYF.

The rearrangement links TRBV30 to TRBJ2-7; possible D gene TRBD2, 6 bases. This CDR3 contains 13 residues. Trimming left V 3 bases short and J 0 bases short, with 9 bases between. Germline V lookup: CDR1 GTSNPN, CDR2 SVGIG (reference sequence). The CDR3 coding sequence is TGTGCCTGGAGGGAGACTAGCTCCTACGAGCAGTACTTC. This translates into CAWRETSSYEQYF.